This passage covers 20 T cell receptor beta chains from one sample sequenced in a study of T cell repertoires in aging, cancer and after chemotherapy. The template was genomic DNA from peripheral blood, not RNA. TRB rearrangements spanning V, D and J were amplified using mixed TRB-A/B primers. TCRdb called the multiplex PCR reads again in MiXCR, with one record for every CDR3 protein. Here the sample spans 350 to 400 distinct CDR3 sequences, 80% being singletons. Source material: blood. The receptors were sampled from a human donor with a solid tumor.

The gene calls are TRBV6-5 and TRBJ2-3; TRBD2 is a possible D gene (6 bases). Germline V gives CDR1 MNHEY, CDR2 SVGAGI. This CDR3 has 15 amino acids. Between the trimmed V and J ends, which lost 6 bases and 4 bases, there was a span of 17 bases. CDR3 residues: CASRIGGEVADTQYF. CDR3 coding DNA: TGTGCCAGCAGAATTGGAGGGGAGGTCGCAGATACGCAGTATTTT.

This chain connects TRBV7-9 to TRBJ2-3; 13 nucleotides align to TRBD2. Germline V gene sequence: CDR1 SEHNR, CDR2 FQNEAQ (reference sequence). Trimming removed 1 base from V and 6 bases from J; junction bases left unmatched: 16. The CDR3 is made up of 20 amino acids. In DNA, the CDR3 is TGTGCCAGCAGCTTAGTCGTCCCGTTAGGACTAGCGGGGGCCGGCGATACGCAGTATTTT. Protein: CASSLVVPLGLAGAGDTQYF.

The chain employs TRBV19 and TRBJ2-5; D call uncertain. Deletions cut 3 bases from V and 2 bases from J, with 16 bases between. Germline V gene lookup returns CDR1 LNHDA and CDR2 SQIVND (reference sequence). The CDR3 extends over 16 amino acids. The CDR3 region is CASSMSWQAAQETQYF. The CDR3 DNA is TGTGCCAGTAGTATGTCTTGGCAGGCAGCTCAAGAGACCCAGTACTTC.

Only a few counts were recorded for this clonotype. The J gene is TRBJ2-2, the V gene TRBV13, with D hard to call. CDR1 is PRHDT, CDR2 FYEKMQ, per germline (reference sequence). Trimming cost V 1 base and J 5 bases, with 5 bases left between them. The CDR3 has 13 amino acids. The CDR3 loop reads CASSLVSTGELFF. The CDR3 region has the DNA TGTGCCAGCAGCTTAGTGTCAACCGGGGAGCTGTTTTTT.

In its sample, this clonotype was seen a few times. This chain uses TRBV7-3 with TRBJ2-3; D not resolved. This CDR3 is built from 13 residues. Germline CDR1 reads SGHTA; CDR2 reads FQGTGA. The V end was cut by 2 bases, the J end by 6 bases, with 9 bases between. The CDR3 sequence: CASSLVPADTQYF. The CDR3 DNA is TGTGCCAGCAGCTTAGTACCGGCGGATACGCAGTATTTT.

This clonotype has a single count. The chain employs TRBV20-1 and TRBJ2-3, with a possible D match to TRBD2 (7 bases). The CDR3 runs 16 residues. V lost 2 bases to trimming and J lost 3 bases, with 18 bases between them. Germline V gene data show CDR1 as DFQATT and CDR2 as SNEGSKA (reference sequence). This CDR3 is CSARRPRGAFTDTQYF. CDR3 in DNA: TGCAGTGCTAGACGCCCTCGGGGGGCCTTTACAGATACGCAGTATTTT.

The chain is built from TRBV4-1 and TRBJ2-3, with TRBD2 matching 14 bases. V was pared by 0 bases and J by 6 bases, with 11 bases of the junction left unmatched. The CDR3 covers 19 residues. Germline assignment: CDR1 MGHRA and CDR2 YSYEKL. The CDR3 spells CASSQEWGDRLAGGDTQYF. The DNA for the CDR3 is TGCGCCAGCAGCCAAGAATGGGGGGACAGACTAGCGGGAGGGGATACGCAGTATTTT.

Only a few counts were recorded for this clonotype. The chain combines TRBV14 with TRBJ1-2, with TRBD1 identical over 8 bases. The V and J ends lost 4 bases and 5 bases, in that order; junction bases with no gene match: 9. The CDR3 length is 15 residues. In germline, CDR1 is SGHDN, CDR2 FVKESK. As DNA, the CDR3 is TGTGCCAGCAGCCTGAGGACAGGGTTAATTTATGGCTACACCTTC. Translating it yields CASSLRTGLIYGYTF.

The chain combines TRBV10-1 with TRBJ2-3, with D possibly being TRBD2 (7 bases). The V gene lost 0 bases and the J gene lost 6 bases, with 13 bases spanning the gap. The CDR3 contains 15 residues. CDR1 and CDR2 (germline): WNHNN, SYGVQD (reference sequence). The CDR3 loop is CASSESEGGLDTQYF. The CDR3 nucleotides are TGCGCCAGCAGTGAGTCAGAGGGGGGGCTGGATACGCAGTATTTT.

The chain uses TRBV6-2 or TRBV6-3 and TRBJ2-1; 8 bases match TRBD2. V lost 6 bases to trimming and J lost 3 bases; unmatched junction nucleotides: 7. The CDR3 is 15 amino acids. Germline CDR1 and CDR2: MNHEY and SVGEGT. The CDR3 reads CASSRPGLVYNEQFF. In DNA form, the CDR3 reads TGTGCCAGCAGCCGGCCGGGACTAGTCTACAATGAGCAGTTCTTC.

This clonotype appeared a few times. This sequence joins TRBV29-1 and TRBJ2-1, with TRBD2 matching over 15 bases. Germline V gene data show CDR1 as SQVTM and CDR2 as ANQGSEA. The CDR3 length is 20 residues. Trimming removed 3 bases from V and 0 bases from J; junction bases left unmatched: 12. The CDR3 reads CSVDGRGLAGGPSSYNEQFF. The CDR3 nucleotides are TGCAGCGTTGATGGTCGGGGACTAGCGGGAGGTCCGAGCTCCTACAATGAGCAGTTCTTC.

The chain employs TRBV7-9 and TRBJ2-1; D ambiguous. Looked up from germline, CDR1 is SEHNR and CDR2 is FQNEAQ (reference sequence). The CDR3 is made up of 12 amino acids. The V end lost 4 bases, the J end lost 15 bases, and 16 bases lay between the germline ends. The CDR3 protein is CASSSVSLRRFF. CDR3 coding DNA: TGTGCCAGCAGCTCCGTCTCCCTTCGCCGGTTCTTC.

The genes are TRBV29-1 and TRBJ1-2, with D unresolved. The CDR3 spans 13 residues. Deletions cut 3 bases from V and 4 bases from J, with 12 bases between. Looked up from germline, CDR1 is SQVTM and CDR2 is ANQGSEA. The DNA of the CDR3 is TGCAGCGTTGATTCGAGCCGAATCTATGGCTACACCTTC. Translation: CSVDSSRIYGYTF. Full variable domain (rest looked up from reference TRBV29-1 and TRBJ1-2): SAVISQKPSRDICQRGTSLTIQCQVDSQVTMMFWYRQQPGQSLTLIATANQGSEATYESGFVIDKFPISRPNLTFSTLTVSNMSPEDSSIYLCSVDSSRIYGYTFGSGTRLTVV.

J is TRBJ2-7 and V is TRBV7-2, with TRBD2 matching over 13 bases. The CDR3 is made up of 15 amino acids. Germline V gene data show CDR1 as SGHTA and CDR2 as FQGNSA. Trimming at V came to 5 bases and at J to 1 base, leaving 2 bases not matched to a gene. CDR3 bases: TGTGCCAGCAGCACGACTAGCGGGGGGTCCTACGAGCAGTACGTC. Translated: CASSTTSGGSYEQYV.

The rearrangement uses TRBV5-6 and TRBJ2-4; possibly TRBD1 or TRBD2 for D (5 bases each). V shed 2 bases and J shed 12 bases, with 15 bases lying between them. Germline loops: CDR1 SGHDT, CDR2 YYEEEE. CDR3 length: 13 amino acids. CDR3 sequence: CASSFPGTIGQYF. The CDR3 DNA follows: TGTGCCAGCAGCTTCCCCGGGACGATCGGTCAGTACTTC. The complete variable domain, with remaining parts taken from reference TRBV5-6 and TRBJ2-4, reads DAGVTQSPTHLIKTRGQQVTLRCSPKSGHDTVSWYQQALGQGPQFIFQYYEEEERQRGNFPDRFSGHQFPNYSSELNVNALLLGDSALYLCASSFPGTIGQYFGAGTRLSVL.

The chain joins TRBV6-6 to TRBJ1-1; no firm D call. The CDR3 has 10 amino acids. With 2 bases removed from V and 6 bases from J, the gap between germline ends came to 1 base. Per the germline V gene, CDR1 is MNHNY and CDR2 is SVGAGI (reference sequence). CDR3 region: CASSYPEAFF. CDR3 nucleotides: TGTGCCAGCAGTTACCCTGAAGCTTTCTTT.

The V and J genes are TRBV19 and TRBJ2-5; 9 bases match TRBD1. V shed 5 bases, J shed 1 base, and the junction held 17 bases outside the gene matches. The CDR3 consists of 19 residues. CDR1 LNHDA and CDR2 SQIVND come from the germline V gene (reference sequence). CDR3 nucleotides: TGTGCCAGTAGTCTTACAGGGGGCGTAGGGATGTGGTCCCAAGAGACCCAGTACTTC. It codes for CASSLTGGVGMWSQETQYF. The full variable domain, completed using reference TRBV19 and TRBJ2-5, is DGGITQSPKYLFRKEGQNVTLSCEQNLNHDAMYWYRQDPGQGLRLIYYSQIVNDFQKGDIAEGYSVSREKKESFPLTVTSAQKNPTAFYLCASSLTGGVGMWSQETQYFGPGTRLLVL.

V is TRBV30 and J is TRBJ2-1; D is unclear. The germline V and J ends were trimmed by 5 bases and 3 bases, with 14 bases remaining between them. CDR1 is GTSNPN, CDR2 SVGIG, per germline (reference sequence). The CDR3 sequence is 14 residues long. CDR3 amino acids: CAWARLTNYNEQFF. The CDR3 coding sequence is TGTGCCTGGGCGAGACTTACCAACTACAATGAGCAGTTCTTC.

This clonotype was seen only a few times. This sequence joins TRBV29-1 and TRBJ2-3, with 8 bases lining up with TRBD1. V gave up 5 bases and J gave up 1 base; unmatched junction bases: 2. CDR3 length equals 13 residues. From germline, CDR1 is SQVTM and CDR2 ANQGSEA. In DNA, the CDR3 is TGCAGCGTTACGGGACAGGGCACAGATACGCAGTATTTT. Its protein is CSVTGQGTDTQYF.

V gene TRBV6-2 or TRBV6-3 combines with J gene TRBJ2-1; 7 bases match TRBD1. V shed 0 bases, J shed 3 bases, and the junction held 5 bases outside the gene matches. Germline loops: CDR1 MNHEY, CDR2 SVGEGT. CDR3 length equals 16 residues. The CDR3 DNA is TGTGCCAGCAGTTACTCAAGGGGGCCCCTCTACAATGAGCAGTTCTTC. Translation: CASSYSRGPLYNEQFF.